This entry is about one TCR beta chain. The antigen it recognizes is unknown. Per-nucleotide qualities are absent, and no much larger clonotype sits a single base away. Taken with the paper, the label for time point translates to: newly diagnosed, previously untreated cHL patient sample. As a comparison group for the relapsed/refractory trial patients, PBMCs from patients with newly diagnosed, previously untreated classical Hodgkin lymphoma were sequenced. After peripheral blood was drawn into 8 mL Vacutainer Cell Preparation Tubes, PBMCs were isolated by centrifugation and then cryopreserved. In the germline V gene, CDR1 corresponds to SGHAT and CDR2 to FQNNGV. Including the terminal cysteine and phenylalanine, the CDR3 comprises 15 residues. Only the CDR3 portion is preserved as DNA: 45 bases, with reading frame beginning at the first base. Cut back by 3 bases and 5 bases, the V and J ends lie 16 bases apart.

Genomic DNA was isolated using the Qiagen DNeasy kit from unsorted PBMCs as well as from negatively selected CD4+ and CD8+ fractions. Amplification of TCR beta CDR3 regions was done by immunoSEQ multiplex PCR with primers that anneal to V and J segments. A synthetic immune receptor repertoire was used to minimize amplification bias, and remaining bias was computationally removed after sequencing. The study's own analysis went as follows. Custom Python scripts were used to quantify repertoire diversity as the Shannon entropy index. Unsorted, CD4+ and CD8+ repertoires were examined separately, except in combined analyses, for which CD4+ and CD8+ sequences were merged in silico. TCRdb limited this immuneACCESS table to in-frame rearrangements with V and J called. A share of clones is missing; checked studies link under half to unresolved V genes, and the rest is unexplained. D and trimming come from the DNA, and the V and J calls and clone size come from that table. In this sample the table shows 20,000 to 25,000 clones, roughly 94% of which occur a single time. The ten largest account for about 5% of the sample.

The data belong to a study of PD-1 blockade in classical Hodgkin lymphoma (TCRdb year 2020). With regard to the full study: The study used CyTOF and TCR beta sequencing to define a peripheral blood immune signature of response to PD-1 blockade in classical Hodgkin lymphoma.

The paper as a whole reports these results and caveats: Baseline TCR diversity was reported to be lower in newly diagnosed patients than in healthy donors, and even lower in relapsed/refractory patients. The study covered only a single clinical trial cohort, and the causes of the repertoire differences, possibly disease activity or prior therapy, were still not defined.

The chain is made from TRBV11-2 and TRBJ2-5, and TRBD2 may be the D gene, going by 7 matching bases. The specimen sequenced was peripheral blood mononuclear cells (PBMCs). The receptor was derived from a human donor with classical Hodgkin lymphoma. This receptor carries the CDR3 CASSFRGGGGETQYF. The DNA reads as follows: TGTGCCAGCAGCTTTCGAGGGGGGGGTGGTGAGACCCAGTACTTC.